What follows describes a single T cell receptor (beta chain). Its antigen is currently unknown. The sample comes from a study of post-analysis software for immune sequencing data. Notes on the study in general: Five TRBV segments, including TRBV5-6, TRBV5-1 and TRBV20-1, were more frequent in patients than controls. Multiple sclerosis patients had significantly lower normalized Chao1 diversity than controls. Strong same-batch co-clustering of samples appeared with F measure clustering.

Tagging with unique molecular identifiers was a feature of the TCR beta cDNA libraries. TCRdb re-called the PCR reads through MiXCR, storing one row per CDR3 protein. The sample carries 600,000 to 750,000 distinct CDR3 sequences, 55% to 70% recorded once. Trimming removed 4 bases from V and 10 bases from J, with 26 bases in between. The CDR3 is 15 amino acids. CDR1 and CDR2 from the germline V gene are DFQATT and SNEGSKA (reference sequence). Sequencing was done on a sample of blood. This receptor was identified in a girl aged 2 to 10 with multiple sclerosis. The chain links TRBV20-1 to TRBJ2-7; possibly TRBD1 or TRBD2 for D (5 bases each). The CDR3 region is CSATFATARGEAQYF. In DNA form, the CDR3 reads TGCAGTGCTACCTTTGCGACAGCTAGGGGAGAGGCCCAGTACTTC.